The present T cell receptor beta chain was sequenced within a study of monozygotic twins with inflammatory bowel disease. General study findings and limits: By inverse Simpson index, TCRbeta diversity was lower in IBD patients than in healthy co-twins. Different T cell subtypes could not be distinguished.

A total RNA quantity of around 3,600 ng went into each TCR library. UMIs with a 6-nucleotide sample barcode were added by template switching. TCRdb re-called the 5' RACE reads, yielding one record per CDR3 amino acid sequence without DNA. This table lists nearly 450,000 distinct CDR3 sequences. As regards this clonotype: What it binds is not known.

This CDR3 is built from 19 residues. The V gene is TRBV12-3 or TRBV12-4, the J gene TRBJ1-5; TCRdb gives TRBD1 as the D gene, but with no DNA this cannot be confirmed. The receptor comes from a human donor with ulcerative colitis or Crohn's disease, or a healthy co-twin of an affected twin (not recorded which). Specimen: blood. CDR3 sequence: CASSPPGQGSSQRGQPQHF.